These 9 T cell receptor beta chains originate from one sample sequenced in a study of tumor-infiltrating lymphocytes in primary liver carcinoma. TCR beta cDNA was made from roughly 500 ng total RNA with a constant-region primer. Libraries for TCR beta were built through three nested multiplex PCR rounds, which together made up a slightly modified ARM-PCR procedure. Both of the initial two PCR rounds ran for nine to eleven cycles and employed TRBV1-TRBV30 forward primers alongside a C-beta reverse primer. TCRdb re-derived calls from the multiplex PCR reads in MiXCR, one entry per CDR3 protein. The sample includes about 43,000 distinct CDR3 sequences, 65% to 85% of them seen just once. From unsorted bulk tissue weighing about 20-33 mg, DNA and RNA were co-extracted. Material: liver tumor tissue from sampling region 2. Subset described: tumor region T2, inferior pole. These receptors were taken from a middle-aged man with primary liver carcinoma and hepatitis B virus infection.

As regards this clonotype: Here the CDR3 omits its conserved ending phenylalanine or tryptophan, so a read error is the likely source. The chain couples TRBV14 to TRBJ2-1, with D possibly TRBD2 on 6 matching bases. Trimming stripped 5 bases from V and 3 bases from J, with 14 bases between. Germline CDR1 and CDR2: SGHDN and FVKESK. This CDR3 contains 15 residues. This CDR3 is CASSAVGGSYNEQFI. The CDR3 bases are TGTGCCAGCAGCGCGGTAGGAGGGAGCTACAATGAGCAGTTCATC.

The chain uses TRBV5-6 and TRBJ1-2; TRBD1 might be the D (6 bases). The CDR3 sequence is 16 residues long. CDR1 and CDR2 from the germline V gene are SGHDT and YYEEEE. The CDR3 nucleotides are TGTGCTAGCGGGTCCCGCGACAGGATCGTCAACTATGGCTACACCTTC. Its translation: CASGSRDRIVNYGYTF.

About this clonotype itself: The CDR3 ends on some other residue instead of the conserved phenylalanine or tryptophan, so this is likely a read error. The CDR3 is CASSTTGASPLHC. The CDR3 DNA sequence: TGTGCCAGTAGTACGACAGGGGCTTCGCCCCTCCACTGT. The chain joins TRBV6-6 to TRBJ1-6; 8 nucleotides match TRBD1. The V segment lost 9 bases and the J segment 13 bases; nucleotides outside the gene matches: 11. This CDR3 comprises 13 residues. Germline assignment: CDR1 MNHNY and CDR2 SVGAGI (reference sequence).

As concerns this clonotype: As the CDR3 is not closed by the conserved phenylalanine or tryptophan, this likely results from a read error. This chain links TRBV6-6 with TRBJ1-1, with D perhaps TRBD1 (6 bases). CDR1 is MNHNY, CDR2 SVGAGI, per germline (reference sequence). V lost 5 bases, J lost 4 bases, and 14 bases lay in between. The CDR3 sequence is 14 residues long. CDR3 DNA: TGTGCCAGCAGTCCGCGGACAGATTTCACTGAAGCTTTCTTA. Translating it yields CASSPRTDFTEAFL.

To note about this clonotype: This may be a read error: a much more frequent sequence differs by one nucleotide. The rearrangement joins TRBV20-1 to TRBJ2-1, with 9 positions matching TRBD2. The CDR3 extends over 17 amino acids. The V segment lost 3 bases and the J segment 0 bases; nucleotides outside the gene matches: 9. The V gene's germline CDR1 is DFQATT and CDR2 SNEGSKA (reference sequence). DNA of the CDR3: TGCAGTGCTAGGATTAGCGGGGGCCTGAGCTCCTACAATGAGCAGTTCTTC. The encoded protein is CSARISGGLSSYNEQFF.

This chain joins TRBV4-3 and TRBJ2-1; D gene unclear. The CDR3 spans 16 residues. Per the germline V gene, CDR1 is LGHNA and CDR2 is YSLEER. Trimming took off 6 bases at V and 5 bases at J, with 20 bases between the two ends. This CDR3 is CASSQFPTPADNEQFF. CDR3 bases: TGCGCCAGCAGTCAGTTCCCCACCCCGGCGGACAATGAGCAGTTCTTC.

A remark on this clonotype: A read error may account for a junction end that differs from germline. The chain couples TRBV12-3 or TRBV12-4 to TRBJ2-7; the match to TRBD2 covers 13 bases. CDR3 size: 14 residues. Here the CDR3 reads CASILAGGAYEQCF. The CDR3 bases are TGTGCCAGCATACTAGCGGGAGGGGCCTACGAGCAGTGCTTC.

This clonotype was picked up a small number of times. A read error may explain this, as a much larger clone is one base away. CDR3 coding DNA: TGCGCCAGCAGCCCCACTGGACTATCACGCTCCTACGAGCAGTACTTC. Its protein is CASSPTGLSRSYEQYF. The V call is TRBV5-1, the J call TRBJ2-7; perhaps TRBD2 as D (6 bases). The V end lost 4 bases, the J end lost 0 bases, and 17 bases lay between the germline ends. This CDR3 contains 16 residues. Per the germline V gene, CDR1 is SGHRS and CDR2 is YFSETQ. The complete variable domain, with remaining parts taken from reference TRBV5-1 and TRBJ2-7, reads KAGVTQTPRYLIKTRGQQVTLSCSPISGHRSVSWYQQTPGQGLQFLFEYFSETQRNKGNFPGRFSGRQFSNSRSEMNVSTLELGDSALYLCASSPTGLSRSYEQYFGPGTRLTVT.

A word on this clonotype: A read error is likely, as this CDR3 ends without the conserved phenylalanine or tryptophan. V and J are TRBV12-3 or TRBV12-4 and TRBJ1-4, with unresolved D. This CDR3 spans 14 amino acids. CDR3 in amino acids: CASSLSGVGEKLFY. CDR3 in DNA: TGTGCCAGTAGTTTAAGTGGGGTTGGTGAAAAACTGTTTTAT.